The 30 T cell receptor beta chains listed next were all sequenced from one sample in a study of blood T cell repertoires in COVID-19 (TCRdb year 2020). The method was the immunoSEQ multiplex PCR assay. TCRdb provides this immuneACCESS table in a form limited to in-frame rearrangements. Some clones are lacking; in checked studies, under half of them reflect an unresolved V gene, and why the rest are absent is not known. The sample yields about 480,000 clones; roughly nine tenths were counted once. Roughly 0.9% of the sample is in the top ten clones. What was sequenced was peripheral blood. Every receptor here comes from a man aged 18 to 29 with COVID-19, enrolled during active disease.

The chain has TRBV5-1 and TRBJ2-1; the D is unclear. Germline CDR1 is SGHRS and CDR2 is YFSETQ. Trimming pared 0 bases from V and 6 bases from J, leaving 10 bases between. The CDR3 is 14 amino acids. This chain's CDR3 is CASSLGIAGNEQFF. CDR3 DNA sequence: TGCGCCAGCAGCTTGGGGATAGCTGGCAATGAGCAGTTCTTC.

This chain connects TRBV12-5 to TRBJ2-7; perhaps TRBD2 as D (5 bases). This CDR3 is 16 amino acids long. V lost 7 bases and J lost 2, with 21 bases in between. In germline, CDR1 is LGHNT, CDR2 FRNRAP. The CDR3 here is CASDVRPRTLTYEQYF. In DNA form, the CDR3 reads TGTGCTAGTGATGTGCGCCCTAGGACTCTAACCTACGAGCAGTACTTC.

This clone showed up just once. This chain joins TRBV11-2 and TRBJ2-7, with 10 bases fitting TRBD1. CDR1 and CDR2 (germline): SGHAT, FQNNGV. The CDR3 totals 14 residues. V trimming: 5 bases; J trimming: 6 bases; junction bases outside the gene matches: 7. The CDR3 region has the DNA TGTGCCAGCAGCCTTGACAGGGGGCTACGCGAGCAGTACTTC. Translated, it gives CASSLDRGLREQYF.

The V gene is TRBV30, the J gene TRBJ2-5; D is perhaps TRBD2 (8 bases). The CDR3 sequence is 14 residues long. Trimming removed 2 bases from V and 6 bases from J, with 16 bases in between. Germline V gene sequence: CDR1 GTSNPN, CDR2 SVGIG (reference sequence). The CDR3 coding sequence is TGTGCCTGGAGTTCGGGAGGGGGCGCGAAGACCCAGTACTTC. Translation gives CAWSSGGGAKTQYF.

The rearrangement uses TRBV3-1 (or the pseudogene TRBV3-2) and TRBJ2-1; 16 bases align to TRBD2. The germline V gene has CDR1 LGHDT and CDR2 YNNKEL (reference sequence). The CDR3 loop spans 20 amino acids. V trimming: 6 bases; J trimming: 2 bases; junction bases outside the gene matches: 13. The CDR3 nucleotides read TGTGCCAGCAGACAACCTGGGACTAGCGGGGGGGATATGGCCTACAATGAGCAGTTCTTC. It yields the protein CASRQPGTSGGDMAYNEQFF.

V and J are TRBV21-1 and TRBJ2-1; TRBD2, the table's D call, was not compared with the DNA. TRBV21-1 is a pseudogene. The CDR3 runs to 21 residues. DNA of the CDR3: TGTGCCAGCAGCAAAGCGCTCCCTTTAGGGACTACGGGAGGTCCTTGCTATGAGCAGTTCTTC. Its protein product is CASSKALPLGTTGGPCYEQFF.

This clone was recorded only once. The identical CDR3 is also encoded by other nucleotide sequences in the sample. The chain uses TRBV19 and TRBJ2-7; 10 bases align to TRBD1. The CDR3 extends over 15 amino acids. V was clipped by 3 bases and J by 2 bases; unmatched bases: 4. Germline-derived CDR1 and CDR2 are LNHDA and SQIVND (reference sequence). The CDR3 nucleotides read TGTGCCAGTAGTATTTGGGGACAGGGGCCCTACGAGCAGTACTTC. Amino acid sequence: CASSIWGQGPYEQYF.

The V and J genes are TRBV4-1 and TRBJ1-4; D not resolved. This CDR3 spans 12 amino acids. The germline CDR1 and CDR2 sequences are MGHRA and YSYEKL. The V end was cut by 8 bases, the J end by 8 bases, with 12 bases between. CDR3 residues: CASSFISEKLFF. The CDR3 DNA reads TGCGCCAGCTCCTTCATAAGCGAAAAACTGTTTTTT.

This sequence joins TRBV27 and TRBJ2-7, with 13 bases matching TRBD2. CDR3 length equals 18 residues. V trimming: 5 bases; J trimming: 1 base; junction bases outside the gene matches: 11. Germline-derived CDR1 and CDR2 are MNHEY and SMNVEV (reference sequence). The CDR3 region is CASSKTSGRASSSYEQYF. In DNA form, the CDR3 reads TGTGCCAGCAGTAAAACTAGCGGGAGGGCCTCGAGTTCCTACGAGCAGTACTTC.

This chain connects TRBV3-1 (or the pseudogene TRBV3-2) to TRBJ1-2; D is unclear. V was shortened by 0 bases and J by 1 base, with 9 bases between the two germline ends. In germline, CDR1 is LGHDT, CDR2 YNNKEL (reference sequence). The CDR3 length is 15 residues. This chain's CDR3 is CASSQDTGFNYGYTF. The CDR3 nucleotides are TGTGCCAGCAGCCAAGATACCGGTTTTAACTATGGCTACACCTTC.

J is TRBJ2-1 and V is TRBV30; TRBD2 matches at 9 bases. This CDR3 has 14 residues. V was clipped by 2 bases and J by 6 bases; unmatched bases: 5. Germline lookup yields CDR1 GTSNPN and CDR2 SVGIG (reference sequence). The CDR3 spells CAWSSGGPPNEQFF. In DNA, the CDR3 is TGTGCCTGGAGTAGCGGGGGGCCCCCCAATGAGCAGTTCTTC.

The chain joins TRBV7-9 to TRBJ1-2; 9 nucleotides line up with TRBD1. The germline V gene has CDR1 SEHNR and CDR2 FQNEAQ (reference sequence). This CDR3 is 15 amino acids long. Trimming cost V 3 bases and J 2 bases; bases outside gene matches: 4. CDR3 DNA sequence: TGTGCCAGCAGCTTGGGACAGGGCTCGAACTATGGCTACACCTTC. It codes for CASSLGQGSNYGYTF.

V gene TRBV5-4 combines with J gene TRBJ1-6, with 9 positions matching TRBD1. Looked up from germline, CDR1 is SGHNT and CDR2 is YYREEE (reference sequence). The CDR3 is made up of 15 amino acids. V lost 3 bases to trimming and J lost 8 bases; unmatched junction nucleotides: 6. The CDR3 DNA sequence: TGTGCCAGCAGCTCCTCGACAGGGGGATATTCACCCCTCCACTTT. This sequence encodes CASSSSTGGYSPLHF.

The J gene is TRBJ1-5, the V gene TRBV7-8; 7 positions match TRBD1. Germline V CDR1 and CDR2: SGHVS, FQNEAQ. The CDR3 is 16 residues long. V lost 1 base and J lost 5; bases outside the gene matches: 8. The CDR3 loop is CASSLGLTGWDQPQHF. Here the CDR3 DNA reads TGTGCCAGCAGCTTAGGCCTGACAGGGTGGGATCAGCCCCAGCATTTT.

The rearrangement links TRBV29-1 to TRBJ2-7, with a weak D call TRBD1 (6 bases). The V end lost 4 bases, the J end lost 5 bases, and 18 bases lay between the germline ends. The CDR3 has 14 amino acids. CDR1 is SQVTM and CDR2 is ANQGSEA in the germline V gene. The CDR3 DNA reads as TGCAGCGTTGGAGGTAGGGCAGGGGCCCACGAGCAGTACTTC. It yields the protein CSVGGRAGAHEQYF.

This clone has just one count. The CDR3 here is CASSVEGTASTDTQYF. As DNA, the CDR3 is TGTGCCAGCAGCGTAGAAGGGACAGCTAGCACAGATACGCAGTATTTT. The chain employs TRBV9 and TRBJ2-3; 7 nucleotides agree with TRBD1. The ends lost 0 bases at V and 0 bases at J; junction bases unmatched: 4. The CDR3 contains 16 residues. Germline assignment: CDR1 SGDLS and CDR2 YYNGEE. The full variable domain, with the rest looked up from reference TRBV9 and TRBJ2-3, is DSGVTQTPKHLITATGQRVTLRCSPRSGDLSVYWYQQSLDQGLQFLIQYYNGEERAKGNILERFSAQQFPDLHSELNLSSLELGDSALYFCASSVEGTASTDTQYFGPGTRLTVL.

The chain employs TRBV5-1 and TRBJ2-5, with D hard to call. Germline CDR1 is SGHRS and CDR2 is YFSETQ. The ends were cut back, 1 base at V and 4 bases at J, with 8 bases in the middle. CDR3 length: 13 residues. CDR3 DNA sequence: TGCGCCAGCAGCTTGACGACTGGAGAGACCCAGTACTTC. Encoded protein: CASSLTTGETQYF.

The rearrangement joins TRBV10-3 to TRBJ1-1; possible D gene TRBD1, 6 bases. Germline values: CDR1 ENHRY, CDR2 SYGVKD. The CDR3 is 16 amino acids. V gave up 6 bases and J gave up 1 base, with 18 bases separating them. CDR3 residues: CAIRGQRSRENTEAFF. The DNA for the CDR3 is TGTGCCATCAGGGGACAAAGAAGCAGGGAGAACACTGAAGCTTTCTTT.

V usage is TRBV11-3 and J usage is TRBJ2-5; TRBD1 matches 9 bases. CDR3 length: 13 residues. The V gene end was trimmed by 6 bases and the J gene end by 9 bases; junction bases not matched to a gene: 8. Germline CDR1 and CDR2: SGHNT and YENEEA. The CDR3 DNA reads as TGTGCCAGCAGTTGCCCGGGACAGGGTGCCCAGTACTTC. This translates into CASSCPGQGAQYF.

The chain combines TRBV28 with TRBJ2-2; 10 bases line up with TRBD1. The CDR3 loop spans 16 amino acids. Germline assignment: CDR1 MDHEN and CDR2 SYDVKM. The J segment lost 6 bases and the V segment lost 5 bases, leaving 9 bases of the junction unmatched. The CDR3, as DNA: TGTGCCAGCAGTCCTCCCCGGGGACAGGGGCCCGGGGAGCTGTTTTTT. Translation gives CASSPPRGQGPGELFF.

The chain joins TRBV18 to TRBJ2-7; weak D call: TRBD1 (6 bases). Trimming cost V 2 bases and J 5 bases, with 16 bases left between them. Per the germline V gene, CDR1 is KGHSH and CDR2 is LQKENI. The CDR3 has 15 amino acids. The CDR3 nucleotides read TGTGCCAGCTCACCATTGCAGGGGCGCGGTCACGAGCAGTACTTC. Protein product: CASSPLQGRGHEQYF.

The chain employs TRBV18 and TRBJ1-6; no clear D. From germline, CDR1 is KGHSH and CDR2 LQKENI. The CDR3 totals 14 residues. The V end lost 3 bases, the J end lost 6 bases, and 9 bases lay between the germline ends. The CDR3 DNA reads TGTGCCAGCTCACCGCTCGAGATTAATTCACCCCTCCACTTT. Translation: CASSPLEINSPLHF.

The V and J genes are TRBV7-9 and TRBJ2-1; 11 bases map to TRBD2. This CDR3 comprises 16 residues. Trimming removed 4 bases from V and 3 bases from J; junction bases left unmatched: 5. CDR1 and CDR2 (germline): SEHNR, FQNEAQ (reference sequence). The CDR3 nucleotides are TGTGCCAGCAGCTACCCTAGCGGGGGGAGCTACAATGAGCAGTTCTTC. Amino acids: CASSYPSGGSYNEQFF.

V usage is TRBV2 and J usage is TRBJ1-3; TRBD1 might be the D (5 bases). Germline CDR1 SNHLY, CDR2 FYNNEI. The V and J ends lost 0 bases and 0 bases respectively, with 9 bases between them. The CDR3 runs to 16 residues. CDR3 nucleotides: TGTGCCAGCAGTGAAGCCAGGGCGTTCTCTGGAAACACCATATATTTT. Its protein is CASSEARAFSGNTIYF.

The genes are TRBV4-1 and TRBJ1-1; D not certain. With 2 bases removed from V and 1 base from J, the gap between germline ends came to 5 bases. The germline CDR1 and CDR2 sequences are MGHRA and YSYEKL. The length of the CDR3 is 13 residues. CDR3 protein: CASSQTRNTEAFF. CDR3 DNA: TGCGCCAGCAGCCAAACTAGGAACACTGAAGCTTTCTTT.

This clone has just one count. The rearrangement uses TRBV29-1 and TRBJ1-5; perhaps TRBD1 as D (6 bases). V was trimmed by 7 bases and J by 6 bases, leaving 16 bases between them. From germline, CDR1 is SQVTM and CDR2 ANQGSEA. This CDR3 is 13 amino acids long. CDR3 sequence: CSATTGSGQPQHF. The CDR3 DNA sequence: TGCAGCGCTACTACAGGGTCCGGTCAGCCCCAGCATTTT.

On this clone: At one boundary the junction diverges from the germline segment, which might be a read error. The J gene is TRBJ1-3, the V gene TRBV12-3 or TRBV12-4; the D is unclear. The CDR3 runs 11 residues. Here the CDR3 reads CASSLGGGSDF. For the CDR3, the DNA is TGTGCCAGCAGTTTGGGCGGCGGGTCAGATTTT.

The CDR3 spells CASSLSSGYEQYF. The CDR3 nucleotides are TGTGCCAGCAGCTTAAGCAGCGGCTACGAGCAGTACTTC. The chain links TRBV7-3 to TRBJ2-7; the D gene is possibly TRBD2 (5 bases). V dropped 1 base and J dropped 3 bases, with 7 bases sitting between them. The germline V gene has CDR1 SGHTA and CDR2 FQGTGA. The CDR3 spans 13 residues.

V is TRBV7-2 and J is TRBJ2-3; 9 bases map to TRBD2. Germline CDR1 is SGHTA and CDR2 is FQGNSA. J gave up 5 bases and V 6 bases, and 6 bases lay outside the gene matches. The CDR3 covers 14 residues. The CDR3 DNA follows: TGTGCCAGCAGAATAGCGGGGGAAGGAGATACGCAGTATTTT. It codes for CASRIAGEGDTQYF.

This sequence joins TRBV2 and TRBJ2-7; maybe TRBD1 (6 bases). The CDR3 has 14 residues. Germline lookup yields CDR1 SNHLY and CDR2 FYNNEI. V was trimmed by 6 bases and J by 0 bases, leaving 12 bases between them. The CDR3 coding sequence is TGTGCCAGCAGACCCCGCAGGGGCTCCTACGAGCAGTACTTC. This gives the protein CASRPRRGSYEQYF.